The rows below give T cell receptor beta chains drawn from one sample of a study of human T cells and chemical hapten exposure. MiXCR, run by TCRdb on the RACE reads, gives a single entry per CDR3 protein. The data show some 83,000 distinct CDR3 sequences, with around 10% seen just once and 4% to 5.5% held by the top ten. Here the sequenced sample was whole blood, taken in connection with sensitization to the hapten diphenylcyclopropenone (DPC). All receptors derive from a woman in her 50s with alopecia areata. Some clones in this sample may be carry-over from other donors' samples. Each CDR3 is given with its conserved first and last residue. The D gene is left open where the match is weak. Rows may omit the clone size; those that give it use once, few, many or a size class.

J gene	D gene	V gene	clone size	CDR3 DNA	CDR3 protein
TRBJ1-2	NA	TRBV28	NA	TGTGCCAGCTTACTACTGGGAACCTATGGCTACACCTTC	CASLLLGTYGYTF
TRBJ1-1	NA	TRBV29-1	many	TGCAGCGTTGAAAGGGTTGGGGTTCGTGGGGCTTTCTTT	CSVERVGVRGAFF
TRBJ2-2	TRBD1	TRBV12-3/TRBV12-4	NA	TGTGCCAGCAGTTTAAGAAGGGGACAGGGAAATTTGAACACCGGGGAGCTGTTTTTT	CASSLRRGQGNLNTGELFF
TRBJ2-2	TRBD2	TRBV4-2	many	TGTGCCAGCAGAGGGACTAGGGGCACCGGGGAGCTGTTTTTT	CASRGTRGTGELFF
TRBJ1-2	NA	TRBV7-9	many	TGTGCCAGCAGCTCCCCCTCCCCTCCCAACTATGGCTACACCTTC	CASSSPSPPNYGYTF
TRBJ2-2	NA	TRBV9	once	TGTGCCAGCAGCTCTAGGGGAACGAACACCGGGGAGCTGTTTTTT	CASSSRGTNTGELFF
TRBJ2-2	TRBD2	TRBV5-1	few	TGCGCCAGCAGCTCCGCTAGCGGGGGTTCGAACACCGGGGAGCTGTTTTTT	CASSSASGGSNTGELFF
TRBJ2-5	NA	TRBV12-3/TRBV12-4	many	TGTGCCAGCAGTCCCCGACTAACGGGGACCCAGTACTTC	CASSPRLTGTQYF
TRBJ2-1	NA	TRBV7-2	many	TGTGCCAGCAGCTCACCAGGCAATGAGCAGTTCTTC	CASSSPGNEQFF
TRBJ2-1	TRBD2	TRBV9	once	TGTGCCAGCAGCCCAAGCGGGGCCCCACAAAATGAGCAGTTCTTC	CASSPSGAPQNEQFF
TRBJ2-2	TRBD2	TRBV11-2	few	TGTGCCAGCAGTAGCGGGAGAGGCACCGGGGAGCTGTTTTTT	CASSSGRGTGELFF
TRBJ2-7	TRBD2	TRBV7-3	few	TGTGCCAGCAGCTTAACAAGGGCGGGAGGGCCGCACGAGCAGTACTTC	CASSLTRAGGPHEQYF
TRBJ1-1	NA	TRBV5-1	many	TGCGCCAGCAGCTCCGGACACAAGGAGATGAACACTGAAGCTTTCTTT	CASSSGHKEMNTEAFF
TRBJ2-3	TRBD2	TRBV7-9	many	TGTGCTTATAGCGGGGGTAACACAGATACGCAGTATTTT	CAYSGGNTDTQYF
TRBJ2-2	NA	TRBV7-2	many	TGTGCCAGCAGCTTAGACTCCTCAGGCACCGGGGAGCTGTTTTTT	CASSLDSSGTGELFF
TRBJ1-3	NA	TRBV20-1	many	TGCAGTGCTAGAGATCTGGCAGCCTCTGGAAACACCATATATTTT	CSARDLAASGNTIYF
TRBJ1-1	NA	TRBV28	few	TGTGCCAGCAGAGCCTGGGGGTTTAACACTGAAGCTTTCTTT	CASRAWGFNTEAFF
TRBJ1-2	NA	TRBV9	few	TGTGCCAGCAGCGTAGGTCCGGCTAACTATGGCTACACCTTC	CASSVGPANYGYTF
TRBJ1-5	NA	TRBV29-1	few	TGCAGCGTTCGAGTGACAGTCAATCAGCCCCAGCATTTT	CSVRVTVNQPQHF
TRBJ1-2	NA	TRBV12-3/TRBV12-4	many	TGTGCCAGCAGTCCCAGTAGATTGGGGGGGTATGGCTACACCTTC	CASSPSRLGGYGYTF